This TCR beta chain emerged from a study of cytomegalovirus exposure and HLA in healthy donors. As for this clone: Antigen specificity is unknown.

With 60 Vbeta and 13 Jbeta primers, the PCR was carried out. Profiled with immunoSEQ multiplex PCR; TCRdb holds only in-frame clones, not every one. This sample has 100,000 to 150,000 clones, with more than 80% found just once. The V and J ends lost 4 bases and 4 bases respectively, with 10 bases between them. CDR1 and CDR2 (germline): SQVTM, ANQGSEA. The CDR3 spans 12 residues. Study-level findings and limits: The study put under 200 TCR beta chains on its list as cytomegalovirus-associated. Later analysis associated a missense DCLRE1C variant with TCR beta V- and J-gene trimming. Reportedly, fewer N-insertions than the approximately 700-donor mean appeared in an Asian-associated ancestry cluster in a later analysis.

Donors counted as nominally healthy when sampled, yet unrecorded immune exposures were likely. V and J are TRBV29-1 and TRBJ2-5; D might be TRBD2 (6 bases). This sequence was found in a man aged 35 to 55 in good health and CMV-seronegative. The sequenced material came from PBMCs. CDR3 residues: CSVAEGPETQYF. The CDR3 DNA reads as TGCAGCGTTGCGGAGGGCCCAGAGACCCAGTACTTC.